This TCR beta chain comes out of a study of blood T cells in healthy people across ages. The germline V gene encodes CDR1 DFQATT and CDR2 SNEGSKA (reference sequence). This CDR3 has 13 residues. Primers used in a second PCR of about 6 to 11 cycles were a sample-barcoded 5' primer and a J-beta primer mix. In TCRdb, the 5' RACE reads were re-called with MiXCR into one record per CDR3 protein. Of roughly 1.7 million distinct CDR3 sequences in the sample, about 35% are singletons; the top ten hold over 9%. Comment on this clonotype: Germline and junction disagree at one end, which may indicate a read error.

Total RNA amounts of at least 6 micrograms were extracted per sample. The sample was blood. The V call is TRBV20-1, the J call TRBJ2-4, with D possibly called TRBD1 or TRBD2 (5 bases each). Gene TRBJ2-7 matches the end of the DNA better, so the J call may be wrong. The origin of this receptor is a young woman in good health. The CDR3 spells CGAREGSTYEQYF. In DNA, the CDR3 is TGCGGTGCTAGAGAGGGGAGTACCTACGAGCAGTACTTC.